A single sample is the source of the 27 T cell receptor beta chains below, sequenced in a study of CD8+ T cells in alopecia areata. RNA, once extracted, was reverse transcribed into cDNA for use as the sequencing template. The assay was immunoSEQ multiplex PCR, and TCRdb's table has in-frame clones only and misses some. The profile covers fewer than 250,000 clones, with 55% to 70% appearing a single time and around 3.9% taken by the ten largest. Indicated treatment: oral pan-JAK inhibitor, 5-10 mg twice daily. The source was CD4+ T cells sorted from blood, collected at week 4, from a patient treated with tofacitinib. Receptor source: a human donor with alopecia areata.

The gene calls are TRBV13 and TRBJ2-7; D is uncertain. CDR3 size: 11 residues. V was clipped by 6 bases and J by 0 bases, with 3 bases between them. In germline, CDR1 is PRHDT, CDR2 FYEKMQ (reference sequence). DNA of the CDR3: TGTGCCAGCAGTTACTCCTACGAGCAGTACTTC. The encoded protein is CASSYSYEQYF. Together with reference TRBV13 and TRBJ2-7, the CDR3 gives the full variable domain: AAGVIQSPRHLIKEKRETATLKCYPIPRHDTVYWYQQGPGQDPQFLISFYEKMQSDKGSIPDRFSAQQFSDYHSELNMSSLELGDSALYFCASSYSYEQYFGPGTRLTVT.

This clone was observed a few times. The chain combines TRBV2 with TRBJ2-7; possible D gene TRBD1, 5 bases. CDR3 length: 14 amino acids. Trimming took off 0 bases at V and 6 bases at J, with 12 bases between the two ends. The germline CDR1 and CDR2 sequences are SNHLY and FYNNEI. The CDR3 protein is CASSEALPRGEQYF. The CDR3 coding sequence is TGTGCCAGCAGTGAAGCGCTTCCTAGGGGCGAGCAGTACTTC.

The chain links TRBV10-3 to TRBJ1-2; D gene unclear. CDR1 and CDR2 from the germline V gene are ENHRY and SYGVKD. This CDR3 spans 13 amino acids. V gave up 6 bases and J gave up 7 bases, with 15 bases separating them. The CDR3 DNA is TGTGCCATCAGCGAGGATGAGTACTTTGGCTACACCTTC. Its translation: CAISEDEYFGYTF.

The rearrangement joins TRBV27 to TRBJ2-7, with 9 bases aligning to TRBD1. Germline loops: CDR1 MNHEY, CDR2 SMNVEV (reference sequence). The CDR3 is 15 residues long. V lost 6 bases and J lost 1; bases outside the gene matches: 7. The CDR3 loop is CASRSPGQGSYEQYF. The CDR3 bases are TGTGCCAGCAGATCACCGGGACAGGGATCCTACGAGCAGTACTTC.

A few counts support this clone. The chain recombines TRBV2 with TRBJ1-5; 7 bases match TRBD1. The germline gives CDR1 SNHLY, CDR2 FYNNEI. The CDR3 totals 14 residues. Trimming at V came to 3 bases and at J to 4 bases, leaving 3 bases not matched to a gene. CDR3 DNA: TGTGCCAGCAGTGACGAGACAGGGAATCAGCCCCAGCATTTT. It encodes CASSDETGNQPQHF.

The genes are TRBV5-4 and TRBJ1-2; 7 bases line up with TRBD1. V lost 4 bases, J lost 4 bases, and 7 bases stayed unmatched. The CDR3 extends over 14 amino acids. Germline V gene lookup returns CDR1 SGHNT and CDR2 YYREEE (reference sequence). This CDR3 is CASSTTGYGYGYTF. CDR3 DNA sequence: TGTGCCAGCAGCACGACAGGGTACGGCTATGGCTACACCTTC. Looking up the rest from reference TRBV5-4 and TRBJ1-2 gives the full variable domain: ETGVTQSPTHLIKTRGQQVTLRCSSQSGHNTVSWYQQALGQGPQFIFQYYREEENGRGNFPPRFSGLQFPNYSSELNVNALELDDSALYLCASSTTGYGYGYTFGSGTRLTVV.

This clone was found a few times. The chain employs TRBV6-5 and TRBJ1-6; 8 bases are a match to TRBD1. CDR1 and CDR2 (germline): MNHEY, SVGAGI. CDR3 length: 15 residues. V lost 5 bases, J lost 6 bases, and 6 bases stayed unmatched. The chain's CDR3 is CASSRTGLANSPLHF. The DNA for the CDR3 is TGTGCCAGCAGTAGGACAGGGTTGGCTAATTCACCCCTCCACTTT.

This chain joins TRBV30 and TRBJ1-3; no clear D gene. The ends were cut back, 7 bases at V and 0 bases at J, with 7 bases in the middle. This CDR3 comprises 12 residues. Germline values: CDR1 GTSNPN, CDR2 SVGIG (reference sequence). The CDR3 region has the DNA TGTGCCTCCAAGGACTCTGGAAACACCATATATTTT. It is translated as CASKDSGNTIYF.

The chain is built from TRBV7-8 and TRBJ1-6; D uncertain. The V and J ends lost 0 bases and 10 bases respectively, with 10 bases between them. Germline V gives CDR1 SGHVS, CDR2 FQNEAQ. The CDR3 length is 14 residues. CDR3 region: CASSLAGTASPLHF. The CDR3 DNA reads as TGTGCCAGCAGCTTAGCAGGCACGGCCTCACCCCTCCACTTT.

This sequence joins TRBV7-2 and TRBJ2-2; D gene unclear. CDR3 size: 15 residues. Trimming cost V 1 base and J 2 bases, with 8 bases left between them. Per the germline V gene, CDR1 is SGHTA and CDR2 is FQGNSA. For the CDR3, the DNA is TGTGCCAGCAGCTTAGGACTTGAAAACACCGGGGAGCTGTTTTTT. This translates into CASSLGLENTGELFF. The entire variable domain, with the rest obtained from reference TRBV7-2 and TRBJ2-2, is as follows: GAGVSQSPSNKVTEKGKDVELRCDPISGHTALYWYRQSLGQGLEFLIYFQGNSAPDKSGLPSDRFSAERTGGSVSTLTIQRTQQEDSAVYLCASSLGLENTGELFFGEGSRLTVL.

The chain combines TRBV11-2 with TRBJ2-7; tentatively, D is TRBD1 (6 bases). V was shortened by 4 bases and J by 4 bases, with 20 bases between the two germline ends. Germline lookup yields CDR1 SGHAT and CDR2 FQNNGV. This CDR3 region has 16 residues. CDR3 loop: CASSSQLGGRIYEQYF. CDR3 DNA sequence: TGTGCCAGCAGCTCCCAGCTTGGGGGCCGCATTTACGAGCAGTACTTC. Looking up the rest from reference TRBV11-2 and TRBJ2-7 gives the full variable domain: EAGVAQSPRYKIIEKRQSVAFWCNPISGHATLYWYQQILGQGPKLLIQFQNNGVVDDSQLPKDRFSAERLKGVDSTLKIQPAKLEDSAVYLCASSSQLGGRIYEQYFGPGTRLTVT.

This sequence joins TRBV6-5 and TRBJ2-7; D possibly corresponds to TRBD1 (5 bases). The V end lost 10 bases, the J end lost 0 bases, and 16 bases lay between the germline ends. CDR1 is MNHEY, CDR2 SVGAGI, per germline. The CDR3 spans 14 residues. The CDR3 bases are TGTGCCACCCGACGGACAATCGGCTCCTACGAGCAGTACTTC. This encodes CATRRTIGSYEQYF.

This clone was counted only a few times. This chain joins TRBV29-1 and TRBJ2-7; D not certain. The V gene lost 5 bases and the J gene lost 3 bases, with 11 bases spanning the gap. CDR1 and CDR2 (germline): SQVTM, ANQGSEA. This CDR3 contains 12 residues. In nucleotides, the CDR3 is TGCAGCGTTCTGGGAAACGTCTACGAGCAGTACTTC. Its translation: CSVLGNVYEQYF.

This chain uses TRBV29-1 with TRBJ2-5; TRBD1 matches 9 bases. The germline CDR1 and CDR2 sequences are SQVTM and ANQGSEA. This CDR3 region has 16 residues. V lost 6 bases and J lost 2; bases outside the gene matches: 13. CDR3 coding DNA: TGCAGCGTCCCAAAGCACAGGGGGCAGGGGCAAGAGACCCAGTACTTC. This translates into CSVPKHRGQGQETQYF.

CDR3: CASSEFEATGAFF. The CDR3 nucleotides are TGTGCCAGCAGCGAGTTCGAGGCAACAGGGGCTTTCTTT. The chain employs TRBV9 and TRBJ1-1; D may be TRBD1 (6 bases). The CDR3 has 13 amino acids. Trimming pared 3 bases from V and 11 bases from J, leaving 17 bases between. The germline V gene encodes CDR1 SGDLS and CDR2 YYNGEE.

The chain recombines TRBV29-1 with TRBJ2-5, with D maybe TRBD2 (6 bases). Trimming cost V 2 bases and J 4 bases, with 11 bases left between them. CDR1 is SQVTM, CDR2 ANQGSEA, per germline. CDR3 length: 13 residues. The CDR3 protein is CSVERLGGETQYF. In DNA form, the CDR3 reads TGCAGCGTTGAAAGACTAGGTGGAGAGACCCAGTACTTC. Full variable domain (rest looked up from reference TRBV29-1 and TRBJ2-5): SAVISQKPSRDICQRGTSLTIQCQVDSQVTMMFWYRQQPGQSLTLIATANQGSEATYESGFVIDKFPISRPNLTFSTLTVSNMSPEDSSIYLCSVERLGGETQYFGPGTRLLVL.

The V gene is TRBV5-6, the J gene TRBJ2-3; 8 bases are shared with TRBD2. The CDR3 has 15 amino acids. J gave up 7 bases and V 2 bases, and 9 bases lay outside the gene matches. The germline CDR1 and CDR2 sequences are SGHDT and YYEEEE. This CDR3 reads CASSLRAGEWYTQYF. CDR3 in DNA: TGTGCCAGCAGCTTAAGAGCGGGGGAATGGTATACGCAGTATTTT.

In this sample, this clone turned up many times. The CDR3 loop reads CASSLQQNQPQHF. The CDR3 DNA sequence: TGTGCCAGCAGTTTACAGCAGAATCAGCCCCAGCATTTT. This chain uses TRBV6-5 with TRBJ1-5; D remains ambiguous. V shed 4 bases and J shed 4 bases, with 8 bases lying between them. CDR3 length: 13 residues. CDR1 is MNHEY and CDR2 is SVGAGI in the germline V gene.

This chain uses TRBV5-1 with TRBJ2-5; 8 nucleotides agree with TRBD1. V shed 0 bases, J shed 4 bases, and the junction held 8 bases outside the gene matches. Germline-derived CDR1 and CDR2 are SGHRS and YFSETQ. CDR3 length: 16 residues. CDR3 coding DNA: TGCGCCAGCAGCTTGGCCTTATCAGGGGGCGGAGAGACCCAGTACTTC. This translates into CASSLALSGGGETQYF.

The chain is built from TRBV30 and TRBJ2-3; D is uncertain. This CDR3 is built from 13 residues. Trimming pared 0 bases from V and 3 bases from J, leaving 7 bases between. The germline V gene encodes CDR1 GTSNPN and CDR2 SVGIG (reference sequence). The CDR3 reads CAWSVTDTDTQYF. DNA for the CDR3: TGTGCCTGGAGTGTAACAGATACAGATACGCAGTATTTT.

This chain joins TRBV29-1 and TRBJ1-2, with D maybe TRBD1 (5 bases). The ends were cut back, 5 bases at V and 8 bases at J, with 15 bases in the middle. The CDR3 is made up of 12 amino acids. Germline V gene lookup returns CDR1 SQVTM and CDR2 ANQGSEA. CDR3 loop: CSVRDYKGGYTF. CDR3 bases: TGCAGCGTTCGGGACTACAAAGGGGGCTACACCTTC.

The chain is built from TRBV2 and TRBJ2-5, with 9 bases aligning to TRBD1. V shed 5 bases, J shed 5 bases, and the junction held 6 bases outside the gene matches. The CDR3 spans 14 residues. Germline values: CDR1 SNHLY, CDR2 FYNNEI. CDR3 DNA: TGTGCCAGCAGTCAACAGGGGGCGCAGGAGACCCAGTACTTC. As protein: CASSQQGAQETQYF. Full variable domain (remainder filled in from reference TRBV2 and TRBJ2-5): EPEVTQTPSHQVTQMGQEVILRCVPISNHLYFYWYRQILGQKVEFLVSFYNNEISEKSEIFDDQFSVERPDGSNFTLKIRSTKLEDSAMYFCASSQQGAQETQYFGPGTRLLVL.

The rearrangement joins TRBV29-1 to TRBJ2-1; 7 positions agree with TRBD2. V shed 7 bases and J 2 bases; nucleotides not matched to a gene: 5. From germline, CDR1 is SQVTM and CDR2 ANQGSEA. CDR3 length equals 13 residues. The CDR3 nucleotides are TGCAGCGGAACCGGGACTACCTACAATGAGCAGTTCTTC. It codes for CSGTGTTYNEQFF.

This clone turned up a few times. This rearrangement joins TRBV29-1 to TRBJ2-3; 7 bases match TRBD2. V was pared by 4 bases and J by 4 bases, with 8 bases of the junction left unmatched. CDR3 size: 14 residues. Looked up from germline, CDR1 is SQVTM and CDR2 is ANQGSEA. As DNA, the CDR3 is TGCAGCGTTGGGGAGGGGAGGATCGCAGATACGCAGTATTTT. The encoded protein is CSVGEGRIADTQYF.

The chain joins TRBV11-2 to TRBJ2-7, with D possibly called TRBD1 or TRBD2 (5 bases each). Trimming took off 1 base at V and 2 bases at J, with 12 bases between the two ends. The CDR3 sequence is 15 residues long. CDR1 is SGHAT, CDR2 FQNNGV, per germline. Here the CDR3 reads CASSLGVRGPYEQYF. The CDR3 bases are TGTGCCAGCAGCTTAGGAGTTCGGGGACCCTACGAGCAGTACTTC.

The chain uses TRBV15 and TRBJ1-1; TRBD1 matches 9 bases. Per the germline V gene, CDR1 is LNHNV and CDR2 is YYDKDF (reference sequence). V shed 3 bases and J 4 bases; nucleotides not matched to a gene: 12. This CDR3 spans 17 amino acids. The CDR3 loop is CATSSTNRGLSGTEAFF. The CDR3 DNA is TGTGCCACCAGCAGCACAAACAGGGGGCTCAGTGGCACTGAAGCTTTCTTT.

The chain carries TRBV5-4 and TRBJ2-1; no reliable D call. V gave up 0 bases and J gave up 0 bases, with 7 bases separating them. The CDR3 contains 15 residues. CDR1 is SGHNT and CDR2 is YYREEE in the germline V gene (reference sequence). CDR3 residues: CASSLGTGSYNEQFF. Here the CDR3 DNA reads TGTGCCAGCAGCTTGGGGACGGGCTCCTACAATGAGCAGTTCTTC.